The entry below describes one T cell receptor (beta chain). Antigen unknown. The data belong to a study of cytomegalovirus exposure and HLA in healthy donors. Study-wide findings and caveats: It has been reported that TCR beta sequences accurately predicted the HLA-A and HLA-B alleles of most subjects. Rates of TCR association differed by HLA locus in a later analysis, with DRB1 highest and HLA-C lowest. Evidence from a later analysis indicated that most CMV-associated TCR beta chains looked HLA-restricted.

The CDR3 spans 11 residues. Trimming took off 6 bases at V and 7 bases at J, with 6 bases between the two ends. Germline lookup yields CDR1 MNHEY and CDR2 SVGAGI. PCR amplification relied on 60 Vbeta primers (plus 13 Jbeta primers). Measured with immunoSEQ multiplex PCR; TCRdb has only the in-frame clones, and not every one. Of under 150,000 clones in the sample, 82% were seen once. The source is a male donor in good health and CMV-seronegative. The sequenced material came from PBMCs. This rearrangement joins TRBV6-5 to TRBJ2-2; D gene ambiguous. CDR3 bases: TGTGCCAGCAGCTCCCGCGGGGAGCTGTTTTTT. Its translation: CASSSRGELFF.